This TCR beta chain was recorded in a study of cytomegalovirus exposure and HLA in healthy donors. Vbeta (60) and Jbeta (13) primers were used in the PCR. TCRdb's table, derived via immunoSEQ multiplex PCR, lists solely in-frame clones and lacks some. The table has just under 250,000 clones, about 81% seen once. J gave up 10 bases and V 3 bases, and 10 bases lay outside the gene matches. From germline, CDR1 is SGHNT and CDR2 YYREEE (reference sequence). This CDR3 is 16 amino acids long. The TCR was taken from a woman aged 40 to 55 in good health and CMV-seropositive. This sequence joins TRBV5-4 and TRBJ1-6; 10 positions match TRBD1. Input material: PBMCs. The CDR3 sequence: CASSSQAGTGESPLHF. In nucleotides, the CDR3 is TGTGCCAGCAGCTCTCAAGCCGGGACAGGGGAATCACCCCTCCACTTT.